Listed below are T cell receptor beta chains from one sample, sequenced in a study of blood T cell repertoires in COVID-19. The protocol was immunoSEQ multiplex PCR, while the TCRdb copy is restricted to in-frame clones and leaves out a portion. The repertoire has 150,000 to 200,000 clones, around four fifths of them found once; the top ten carry 4.5% to 5.5%. The sample was peripheral blood. The receptor source for this set is a young woman with acute or convalescent COVID-19. Both conserved end residues are trimmed from each CDR3. The D gene is left open where the match is weak.

D gene: -; CDR3 length: 12; V gene: TRBV6-5; CDR3 protein: ASSFSATNEKLF
D gene: TRBD2; CDR3 length: 12; V gene: TRBV11-1; CDR3 protein: ASSLVPSGYEQY
D gene: TRBD1; CDR3 length: 11; V gene: TRBV9; CDR3 protein: ASSERTGGGYT
D gene: -; CDR3 length: 10; V gene: TRBV7-9; CDR3 protein: ASNFVNTEAF
D gene: -; CDR3 length: 12; V gene: TRBV3-1/TRBV3-2; CDR3 protein: ASSQDISLNEQF
D gene: TRBD1; CDR3 length: 12; V gene: TRBV11-1; CDR3 protein: ASKGDRGNNEQF
D gene: -; CDR3 length: 13; V gene: TRBV4-3; CDR3 protein: ASSQDRGGNEKLF
D gene: TRBD1; CDR3 length: 14; V gene: TRBV28; CDR3 protein: ASSSGTVLSGNTIY
D gene: TRBD2; CDR3 length: 15; V gene: TRBV9; CDR3 protein: ASSVAIGGGSYNEQF
D gene: TRBD2; CDR3 length: 14; V gene: TRBV19; CDR3 protein: ASSIIAGTSYNEQF
D gene: -; CDR3 length: 10; V gene: TRBV9; CDR3 protein: ASSSTVGIQY
D gene: -; CDR3 length: 12; V gene: TRBV6-2/TRBV6-3; CDR3 protein: ASSPDSFSYEQY
D gene: -; CDR3 length: 10; V gene: TRBV19; CDR3 protein: APKPGNTEAF
D gene: -; CDR3 length: 11; V gene: TRBV7-9; CDR3 protein: AETPGGQETQY
D gene: -; CDR3 length: 12; V gene: TRBV3-1/TRBV3-2; CDR3 protein: ASSQGRREYEQF
D gene: -; CDR3 length: 10; V gene: TRBV6-2/TRBV6-3; CDR3 protein: ASSYGPDTQY
D gene: -; CDR3 length: 11; V gene: TRBV5-6; CDR3 protein: ASSKGDTDTQY
D gene: -; CDR3 length: 14; V gene: TRBV11-2; CDR3 protein: ASTKGVRGAGDTQY
D gene: TRBD1; CDR3 length: 13; V gene: TRBV7-9; CDR3 protein: ASSLRLDRGETQY
D gene: TRBD1; CDR3 length: 14; V gene: TRBV13; CDR3 protein: ASSTSGTAFRGELF
D gene: TRBD1; CDR3 length: 17; V gene: TRBV4-3; CDR3 protein: ASSQSPSGTGGGSYEQY
D gene: -; CDR3 length: 12; V gene: TRBV6-5; CDR3 protein: ASESNADTGELF
D gene: -; CDR3 length: 11; V gene: TRBV2; CDR3 protein: ASIRDSNQPQH
D gene: TRBD1; CDR3 length: 11; V gene: TRBV12-3/TRBV12-4; CDR3 protein: ASRGTVNQPQH
D gene: -; CDR3 length: 12; V gene: TRBV7-9; CDR3 protein: ASSLARGHYEQY
D gene: TRBD2; CDR3 length: 15; V gene: TRBV10-3; CDR3 protein: AISDGRIAGSYNEQF
D gene: TRBD1; CDR3 length: 11; V gene: TRBV12-3/TRBV12-4; CDR3 protein: ASRGTGVSPLH
D gene: -; CDR3 length: 12; V gene: TRBV12-1; CDR3 protein: ASSLNRRAYTIY
D gene: -; CDR3 length: 14; V gene: TRBV28; CDR3 protein: ASSLFTQSSGNTIY
D gene: TRBD2; CDR3 length: 15; V gene: TRBV10-3; CDR3 protein: AISETKGLADSYEQY
D gene: TRBD1; CDR3 length: 13; V gene: TRBV28; CDR3 protein: ASSGDRGGWYGYT